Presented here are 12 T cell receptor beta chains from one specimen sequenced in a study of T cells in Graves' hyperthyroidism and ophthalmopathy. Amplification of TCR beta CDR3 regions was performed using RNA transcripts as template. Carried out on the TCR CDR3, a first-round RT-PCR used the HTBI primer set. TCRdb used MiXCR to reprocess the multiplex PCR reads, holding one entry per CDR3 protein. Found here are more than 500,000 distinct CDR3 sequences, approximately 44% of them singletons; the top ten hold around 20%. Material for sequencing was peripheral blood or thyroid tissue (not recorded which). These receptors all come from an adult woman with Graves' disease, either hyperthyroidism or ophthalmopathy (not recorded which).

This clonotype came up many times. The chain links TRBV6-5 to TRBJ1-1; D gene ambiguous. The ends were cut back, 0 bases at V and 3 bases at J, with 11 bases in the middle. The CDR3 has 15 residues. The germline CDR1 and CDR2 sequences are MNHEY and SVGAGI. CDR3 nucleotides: TGTGCCAGCAGTTACTCGACCTCTAAGTACACTGAAGCTTTCTTT. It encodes CASSYSTSKYTEAFF.

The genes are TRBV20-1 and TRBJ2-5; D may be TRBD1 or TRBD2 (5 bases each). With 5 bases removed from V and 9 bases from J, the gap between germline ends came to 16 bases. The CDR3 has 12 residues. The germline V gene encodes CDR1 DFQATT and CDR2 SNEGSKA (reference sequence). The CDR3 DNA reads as TGCAGTGCTGCTAGGAGGAAAGGGGCCCAGTACTTC. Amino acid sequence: CSAARRKGAQYF.

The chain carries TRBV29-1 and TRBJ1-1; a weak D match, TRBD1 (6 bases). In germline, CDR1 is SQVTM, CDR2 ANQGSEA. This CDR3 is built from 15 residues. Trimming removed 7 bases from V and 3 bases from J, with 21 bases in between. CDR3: CSARVQGWGYTEAFF. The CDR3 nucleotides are TGCAGCGCCAGAGTACAGGGTTGGGGATACACTGAAGCTTTCTTT.

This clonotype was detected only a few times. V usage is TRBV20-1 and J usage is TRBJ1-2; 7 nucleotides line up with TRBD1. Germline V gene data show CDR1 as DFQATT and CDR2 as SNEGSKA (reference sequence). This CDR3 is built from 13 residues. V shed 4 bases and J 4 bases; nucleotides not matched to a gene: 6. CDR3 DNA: TGCAGTGCTACGACAGGGAGTAGCTATGGCTACACCTTC. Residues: CSATTGSSYGYTF.

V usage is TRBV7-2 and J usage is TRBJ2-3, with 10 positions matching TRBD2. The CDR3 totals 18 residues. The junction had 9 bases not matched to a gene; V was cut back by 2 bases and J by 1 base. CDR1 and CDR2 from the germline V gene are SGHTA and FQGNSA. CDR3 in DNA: TGTGCCAGCAGCTTATATCCCACTAGCGGGGAACGCACAGATACGCAGTATTTT. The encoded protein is CASSLYPTSGERTDTQYF.

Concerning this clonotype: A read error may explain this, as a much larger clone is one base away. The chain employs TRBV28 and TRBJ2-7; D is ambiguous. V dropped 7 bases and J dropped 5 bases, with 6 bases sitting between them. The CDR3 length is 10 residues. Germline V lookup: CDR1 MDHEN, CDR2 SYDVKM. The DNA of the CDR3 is TGTGCCAGCACCCTGGACGAGCAGTACTTC. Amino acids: CASTLDEQYF.

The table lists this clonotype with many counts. Here the CDR3 DNA reads TGCAGTGCTAACCCAAACAGGGGATCGGTCACTGAAGCTTTCTTT. This translates into CSANPNRGSVTEAFF. The V and J genes are TRBV20-1 and TRBJ1-1; 7 bases line up with TRBD1. V dropped 4 bases and J dropped 4; count of bases not matched to a gene: 12. This CDR3 comprises 15 residues. Germline V gene sequence: CDR1 DFQATT, CDR2 SNEGSKA (reference sequence).

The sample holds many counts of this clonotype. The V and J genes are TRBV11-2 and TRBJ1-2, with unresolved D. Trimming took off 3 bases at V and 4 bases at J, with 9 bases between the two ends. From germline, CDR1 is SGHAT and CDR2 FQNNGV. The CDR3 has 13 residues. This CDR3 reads CASSFSYLYGYTF. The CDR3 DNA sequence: TGTGCCAGCAGCTTCAGTTACCTCTATGGCTACACCTTC.

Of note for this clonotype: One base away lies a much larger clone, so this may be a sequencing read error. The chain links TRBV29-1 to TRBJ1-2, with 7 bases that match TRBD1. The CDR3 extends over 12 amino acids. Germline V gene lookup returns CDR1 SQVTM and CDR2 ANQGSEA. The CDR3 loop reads CSDTTGSVGCTF. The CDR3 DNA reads TGCAGCGATACGACAGGGTCGGTTGGCTGCACCTTC.

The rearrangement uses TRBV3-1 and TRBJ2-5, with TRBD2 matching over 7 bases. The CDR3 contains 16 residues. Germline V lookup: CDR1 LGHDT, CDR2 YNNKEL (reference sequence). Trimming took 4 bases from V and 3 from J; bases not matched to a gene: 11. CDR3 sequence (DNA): TGTGCCAGCAGCCCAGGTCAGCGCGGGGGAAAAGAGACCCAGTACTTC. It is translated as CASSPGQRGGKETQYF.

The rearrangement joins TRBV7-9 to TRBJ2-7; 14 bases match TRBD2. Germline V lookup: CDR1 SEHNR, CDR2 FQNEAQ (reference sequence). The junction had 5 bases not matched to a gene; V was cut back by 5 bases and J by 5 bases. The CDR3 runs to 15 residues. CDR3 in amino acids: CASSRTSGRNDEQYF. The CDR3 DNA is TGTGCCAGCAGCCGGACTAGCGGGAGGAACGACGAGCAGTACTTC.

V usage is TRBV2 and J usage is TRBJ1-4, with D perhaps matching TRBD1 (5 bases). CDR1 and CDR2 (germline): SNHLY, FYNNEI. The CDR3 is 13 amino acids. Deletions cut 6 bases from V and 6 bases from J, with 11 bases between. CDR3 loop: CASSQGADEKLFF. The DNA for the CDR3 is TGTGCCAGCAGCCAAGGGGCGGATGAAAAACTGTTTTTT.